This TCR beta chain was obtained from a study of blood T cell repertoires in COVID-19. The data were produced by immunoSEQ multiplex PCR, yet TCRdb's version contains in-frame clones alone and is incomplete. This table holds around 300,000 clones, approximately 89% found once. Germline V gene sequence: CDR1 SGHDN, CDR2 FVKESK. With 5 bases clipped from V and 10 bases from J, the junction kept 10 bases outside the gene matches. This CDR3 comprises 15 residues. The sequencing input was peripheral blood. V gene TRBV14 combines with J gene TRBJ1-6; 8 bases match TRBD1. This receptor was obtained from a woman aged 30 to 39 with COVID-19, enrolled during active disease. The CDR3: CASSDRQGMVSPLHF. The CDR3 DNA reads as TGTGCCAGCAGCGACCGACAGGGGATGGTCTCACCCCTCCACTTT.